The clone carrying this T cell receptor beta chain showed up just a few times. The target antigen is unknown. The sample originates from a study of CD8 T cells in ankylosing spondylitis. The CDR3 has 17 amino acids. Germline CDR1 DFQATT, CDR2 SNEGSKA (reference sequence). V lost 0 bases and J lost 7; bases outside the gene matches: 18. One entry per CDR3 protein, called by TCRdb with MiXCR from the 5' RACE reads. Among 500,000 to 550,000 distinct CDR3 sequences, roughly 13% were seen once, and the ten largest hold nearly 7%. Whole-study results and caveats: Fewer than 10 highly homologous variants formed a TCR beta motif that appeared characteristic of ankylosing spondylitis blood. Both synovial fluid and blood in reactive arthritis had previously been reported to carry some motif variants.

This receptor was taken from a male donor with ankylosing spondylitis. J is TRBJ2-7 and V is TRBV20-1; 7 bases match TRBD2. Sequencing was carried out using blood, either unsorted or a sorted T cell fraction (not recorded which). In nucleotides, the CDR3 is TGCAGTGCTAGAGATTTCAAAACTACTAGCGATCCGCGGGAGCAGTACTTC. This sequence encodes CSARDFKTTSDPREQYF.